This TCR beta chain was observed in a study of blood T cells in healthy people across ages. Study conclusions and caveats: Naive and antigen-experienced cells were not separated, limiting conclusive comparison.

It was with a sample-barcoded 5' primer and a J-beta primer mix that a second PCR of about 6 to 12 cycles was run. MiXCR was run by TCRdb on the 5' RACE reads, yielding one entry per CDR3 protein. The profile shows about 800,000 distinct CDR3 sequences, roughly 25% of them singletons. CDR3 size: 14 residues. Losses at the gene ends were 6 bases for V and 8 bases for J; bases not matched to a gene: 8. The germline V gene encodes CDR1 KGHSH and CDR2 LQKENI. Remarks on this clonotype: The antigen remains unidentified.

The same specimen was also included in a second study, on T cells of mothers and their children.

The receptor comes from a boy aged 10-17 years in good health. The J gene is TRBJ1-4, the V gene TRBV18, with TRBD1 matching over 8 bases. The material sequenced was blood. The CDR3 protein is CASSLQGADEKLFF. The CDR3 nucleotides are TGTGCCAGCTCGCTGCAGGGGGCTGACGAAAAACTGTTTTTT.